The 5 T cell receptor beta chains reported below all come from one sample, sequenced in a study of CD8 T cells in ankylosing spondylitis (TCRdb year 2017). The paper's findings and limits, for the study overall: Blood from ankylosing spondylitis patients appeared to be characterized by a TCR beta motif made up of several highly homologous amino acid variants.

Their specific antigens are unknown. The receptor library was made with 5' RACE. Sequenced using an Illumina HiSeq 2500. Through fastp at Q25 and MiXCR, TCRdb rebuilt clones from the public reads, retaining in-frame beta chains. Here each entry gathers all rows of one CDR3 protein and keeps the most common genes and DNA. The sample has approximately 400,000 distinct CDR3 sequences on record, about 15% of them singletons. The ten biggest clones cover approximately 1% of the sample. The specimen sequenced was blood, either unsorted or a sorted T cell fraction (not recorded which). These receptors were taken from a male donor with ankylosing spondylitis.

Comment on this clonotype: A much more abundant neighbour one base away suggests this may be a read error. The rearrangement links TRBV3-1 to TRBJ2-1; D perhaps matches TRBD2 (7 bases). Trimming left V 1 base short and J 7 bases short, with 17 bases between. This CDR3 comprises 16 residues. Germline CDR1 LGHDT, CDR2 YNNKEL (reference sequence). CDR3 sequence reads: CASSQGRRGGVNEQFF. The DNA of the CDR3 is TGTGCCAGCAGCCAAGGGAGGAGGGGGGGGGTTAATGAGCAGTTCTTC.

The DNA for the CDR3 is TGCAGTGCTAGCCTGGGACAGGGGCTTAGCACCGGGGAGCTGTTTTTT. It specifies CSASLGQGLSTGELFF. The chain employs TRBV20-1 and TRBJ2-2; 10 positions match TRBD1. Germline-derived CDR1 and CDR2 are DFQATT and SNEGSKA (reference sequence). This CDR3 region has 16 residues. Trimming cost V 3 bases and J 4 bases; bases outside gene matches: 8.

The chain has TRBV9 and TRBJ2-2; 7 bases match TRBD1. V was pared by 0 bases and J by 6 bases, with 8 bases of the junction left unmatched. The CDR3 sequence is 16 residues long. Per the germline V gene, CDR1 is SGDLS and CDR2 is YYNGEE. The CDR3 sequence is CASSVGPPTGAGELFF. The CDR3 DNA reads TGTGCCAGCAGCGTAGGCCCACCTACAGGGGCCGGGGAGCTGTTTTTT.

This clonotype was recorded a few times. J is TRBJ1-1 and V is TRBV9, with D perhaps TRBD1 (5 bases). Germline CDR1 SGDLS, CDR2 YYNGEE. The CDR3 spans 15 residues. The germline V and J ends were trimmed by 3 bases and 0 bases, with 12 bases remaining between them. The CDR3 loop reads CASSGKGALNTEAFF. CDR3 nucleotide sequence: TGTGCCAGCAGCGGTAAAGGGGCATTGAACACTGAAGCTTTCTTT.

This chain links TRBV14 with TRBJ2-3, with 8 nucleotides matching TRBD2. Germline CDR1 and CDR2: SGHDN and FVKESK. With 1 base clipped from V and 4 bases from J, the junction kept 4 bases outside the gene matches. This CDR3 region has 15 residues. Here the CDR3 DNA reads TGTGCCAGCAGCCAAGGAGCGGGAGTCCCAGATACGCAGTATTTT. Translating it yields CASSQGAGVPDTQYF.